The T cell receptor beta chain under discussion was sequenced for a study of CD8+CD57+ T cells in acquired aplastic anemia. Study-wide findings and caveats: The number of CD8+ CDR3 sequences shared by patients and controls was twenty-nine.

Genomic DNA templated the TCR beta VDJ and CDR3 profiling. Via MiXCR, TCRdb re-called the reads, giving one row per CDR3 protein. The profile shows about 160,000 distinct CDR3 sequences, around 75% of them singletons. Patients chosen for sequencing had shown CD8+CD57+ cell expansion by flow cytometry. Points on this clonotype: Its antigen is still unknown.

The CDR3 covers 14 residues. With 0 bases removed from V and 7 bases from J, the gap between germline ends came to 12 bases. Germline-derived CDR1 and CDR2 are MNHEY and SVGAGI. The specimen was sorted CD4+, CD8+, or CD8+CD57+ T cells (not recorded which) from PBMCs. J is TRBJ1-1 and V is TRBV6-5; D is possibly TRBD1 (5 bases). This sequence was found in a human donor with aplastic anemia. CDR3 sequence: CASSYSTGRGEAFF. CDR3 bases: TGTGCCAGCAGTTACTCGACGGGACGGGGTGAAGCTTTCTTT.